These 7 T cell receptor beta chains originate from one sample sequenced in a study of cytomegalovirus exposure and HLA in healthy donors. Vbeta (60) and Jbeta (13) primers were used in the PCR. Clones were sequenced by immunoSEQ multiplex PCR, and TCRdb holds only the in-frame ones, with some missing. The top ten hold around 7% of the sample, which has some 130,000 clones, 65% to 80% seen once. Sequenced material: PBMCs. The receptors here all came from a man aged 25-40 years in good health and CMV-seronegative.

CDR3 bases: TGTGCCAGCAGCCCGAACAGGGATGGCTACACCTTC. It translates to CASSPNRDGYTF. The chain combines TRBV14 with TRBJ1-2; D possibly corresponds to TRBD1 (6 bases). Germline V gene data show CDR1 as SGHDN and CDR2 as FVKESK. Trimming shortened V by 4 bases and J by 6 bases, and 9 bases separated the two germline ends. The CDR3 is 12 residues long.

The chain links TRBV16 to TRBJ2-7; D is possibly TRBD2 (6 bases). Germline loops: CDR1 KGHSY, CDR2 FQNENV. The CDR3 is made up of 13 amino acids. V dropped 4 bases and J dropped 2 bases, with 9 bases sitting between them. CDR3 loop: CASSRRGPYEQYF. The CDR3 coding sequence is TGTGCCAGCAGCCGGCGGGGTCCCTACGAGCAGTACTTC.

The rearrangement joins TRBV18 to TRBJ1-5, with TRBD1 as a possible D gene (5 bases). The V and J ends lost 4 bases and 4 bases respectively, with 11 bases between them. CDR1 and CDR2 from the germline V gene are KGHSH and LQKENI. The CDR3 loop spans 14 amino acids. In DNA, the CDR3 is TGTGCCAGCTCACTAGACAGCGTTAATCAGCCCCAGCATTTT. Translation: CASSLDSVNQPQHF.

This clone was seen a few times. The chain's CDR3 is CASSSGQPGQPQHF. The DNA of the CDR3 is TGTGCCAGCAGCTCAGGACAGCCCGGGCAGCCCCAGCATTTT. The chain joins TRBV7-2 to TRBJ1-5; D might be TRBD1 (6 bases). V lost 4 bases and J lost 7, with 14 bases in between. Germline V CDR1 and CDR2: SGHTA, FQGNSA. The CDR3 covers 14 residues.

This chain uses TRBV28 with TRBJ1-4, with D perhaps TRBD1 (6 bases). The V and J ends lost 5 bases and 8 bases respectively, with 15 bases between them. CDR1 is MDHEN, CDR2 SYDVKM, per germline. The length of the CDR3 is 14 residues. CDR3 region: CASSNVGAEEKLFF. CDR3 nucleotides: TGTGCCAGCAGTAACGTGGGGGCAGAGGAAAAACTGTTTTTT.

The chain carries TRBV15 and TRBJ2-1; 12 nucleotides match TRBD2. This CDR3 has 15 residues. Germline V gene lookup returns CDR1 LNHNV and CDR2 YYDKDF (reference sequence). The V and J ends lost 5 bases and 6 bases, in that order; junction bases with no gene match: 5. DNA for the CDR3: TGTGCCACCAGCGGGCGGACTAGCGGGGTCAATGAGCAGTTCTTC. Amino acid sequence: CATSGRTSGVNEQFF.

In its sample, this clone was seen a few times. The chain joins TRBV28 to TRBJ1-2; D perhaps matches TRBD1 (5 bases). In germline, CDR1 is MDHEN, CDR2 SYDVKM. CDR3 length: 11 residues. Trimming cost V 3 bases and J 7 bases, with 6 bases left between them. The DNA of the CDR3 is TGTGCCAGCAGTTTCAGGGCTGGCTACACCTTC. It encodes CASSFRAGYTF.